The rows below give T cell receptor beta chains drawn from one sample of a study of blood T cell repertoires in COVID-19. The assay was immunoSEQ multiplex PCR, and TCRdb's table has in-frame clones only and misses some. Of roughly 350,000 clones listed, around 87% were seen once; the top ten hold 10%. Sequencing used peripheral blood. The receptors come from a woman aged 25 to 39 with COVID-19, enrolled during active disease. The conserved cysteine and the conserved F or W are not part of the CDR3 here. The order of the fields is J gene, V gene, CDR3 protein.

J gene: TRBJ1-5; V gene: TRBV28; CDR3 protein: ASRDRGLGQPQH
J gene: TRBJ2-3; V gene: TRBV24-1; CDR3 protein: ATSDPLGGVDTQY
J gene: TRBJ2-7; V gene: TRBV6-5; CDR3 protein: ASTSRGGEQY
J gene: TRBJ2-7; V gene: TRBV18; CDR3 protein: ASTSGSNYEQY
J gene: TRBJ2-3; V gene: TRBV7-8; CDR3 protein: ASSSQGTDTQY
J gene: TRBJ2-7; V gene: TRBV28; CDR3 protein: ASSFGVREQY
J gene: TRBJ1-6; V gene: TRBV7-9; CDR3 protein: ASSPQGGPLSYNSPLH
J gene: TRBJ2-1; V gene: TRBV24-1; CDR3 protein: ATSDSYQGVAHYNEQF
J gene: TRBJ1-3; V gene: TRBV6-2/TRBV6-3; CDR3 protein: ASSPASSGNTIY
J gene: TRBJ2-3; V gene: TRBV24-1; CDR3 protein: ATKDFSTDTQY
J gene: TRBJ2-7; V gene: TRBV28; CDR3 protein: ASSFHGGSYEQY
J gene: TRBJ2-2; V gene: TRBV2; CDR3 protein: ASRGGLLNTGELF
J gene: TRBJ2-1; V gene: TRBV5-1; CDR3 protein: ASSSREAPENEQF
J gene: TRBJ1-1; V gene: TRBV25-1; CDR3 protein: ASSELGGQEAF
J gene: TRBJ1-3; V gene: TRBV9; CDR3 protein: ASSVEGVSGNTIY
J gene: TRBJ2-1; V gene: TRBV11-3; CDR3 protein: ASSLDHSFNEQF
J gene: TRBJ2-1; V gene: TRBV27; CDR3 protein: ASSLAGPEGYNEQF
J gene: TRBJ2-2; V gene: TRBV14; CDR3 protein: ASSQGSANTGELF
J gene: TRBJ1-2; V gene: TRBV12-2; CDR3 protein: ASRSQGRNYGYT
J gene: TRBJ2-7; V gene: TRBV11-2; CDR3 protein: ASSLTRGGSYEQY
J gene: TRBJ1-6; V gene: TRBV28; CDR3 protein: ASQGNNSPLH
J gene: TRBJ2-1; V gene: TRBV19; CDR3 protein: ASSMARGNEQF
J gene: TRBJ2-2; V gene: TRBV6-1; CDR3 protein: ASSDRGQSTGELF
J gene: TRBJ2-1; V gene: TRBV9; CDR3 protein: ASSYGGVGNEQF
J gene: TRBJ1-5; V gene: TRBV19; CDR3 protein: ASSPDRVNQPQH
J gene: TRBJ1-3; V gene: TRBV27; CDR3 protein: ASSLSAGPGNTIY
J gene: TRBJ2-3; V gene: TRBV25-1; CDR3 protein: ASSELVENTQY
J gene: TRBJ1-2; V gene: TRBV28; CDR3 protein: ASSLWTGAFYGYT
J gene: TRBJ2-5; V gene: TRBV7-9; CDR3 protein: ASSFTGQQETQY
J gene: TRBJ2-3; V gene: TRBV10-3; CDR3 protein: AISDGAGGGDTQY
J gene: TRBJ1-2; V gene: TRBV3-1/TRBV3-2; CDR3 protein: ASSLADRAVGYT
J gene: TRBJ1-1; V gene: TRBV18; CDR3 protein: ASSPQGDTEAF
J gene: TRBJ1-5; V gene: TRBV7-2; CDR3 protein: ASSWGGGVGNQPQH
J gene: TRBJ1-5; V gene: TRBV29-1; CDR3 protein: SVGTGRHQPQH
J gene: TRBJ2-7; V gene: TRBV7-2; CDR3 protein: ASSLVAVMLAGESYEQY
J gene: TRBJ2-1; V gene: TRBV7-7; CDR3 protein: ASSLGAAGGPLEQF
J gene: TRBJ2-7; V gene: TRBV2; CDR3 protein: AMGQGLYEQY
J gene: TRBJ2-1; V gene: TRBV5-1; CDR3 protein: ASSRRREGLYNEQF
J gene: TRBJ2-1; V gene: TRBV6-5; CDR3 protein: ASSYLDSYNEQF
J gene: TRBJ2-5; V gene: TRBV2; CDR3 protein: ASSFDRGLETQY
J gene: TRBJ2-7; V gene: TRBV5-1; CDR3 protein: ASSLSGGLGEQY
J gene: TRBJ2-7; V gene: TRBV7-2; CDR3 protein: ASSLYSVGGSYEQY
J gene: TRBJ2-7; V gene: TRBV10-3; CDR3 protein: AISSPLAGANEQY
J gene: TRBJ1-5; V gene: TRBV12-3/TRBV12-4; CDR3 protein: ASSLGGGQPQH
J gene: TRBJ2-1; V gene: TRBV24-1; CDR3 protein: ATSDLDLAGGLNEQF